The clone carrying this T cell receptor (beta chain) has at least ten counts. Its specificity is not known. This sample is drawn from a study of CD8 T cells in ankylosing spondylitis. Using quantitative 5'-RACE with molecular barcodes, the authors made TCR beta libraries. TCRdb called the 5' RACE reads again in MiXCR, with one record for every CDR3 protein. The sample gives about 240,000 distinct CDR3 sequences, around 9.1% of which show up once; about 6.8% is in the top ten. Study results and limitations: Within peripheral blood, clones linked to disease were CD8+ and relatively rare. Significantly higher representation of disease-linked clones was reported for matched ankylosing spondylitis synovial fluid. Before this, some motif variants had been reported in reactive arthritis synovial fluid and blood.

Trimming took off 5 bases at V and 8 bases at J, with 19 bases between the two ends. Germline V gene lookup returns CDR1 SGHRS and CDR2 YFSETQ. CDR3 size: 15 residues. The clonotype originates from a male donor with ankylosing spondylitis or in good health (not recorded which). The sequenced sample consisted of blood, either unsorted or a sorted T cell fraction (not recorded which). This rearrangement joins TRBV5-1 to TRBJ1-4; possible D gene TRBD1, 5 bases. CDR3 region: CASRLAGQGNEKLFF. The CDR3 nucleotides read TGCGCCAGCAGGCTTGCGGGGCAGGGAAACGAAAAACTGTTTTTT. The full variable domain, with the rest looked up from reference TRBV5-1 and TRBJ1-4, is KAGVTQTPRYLIKTRGQQVTLSCSPISGHRSVSWYQQTPGQGLQFLFEYFSETQRNKGNFPGRFSGRQFSNSRSEMNVSTLELGDSALYLCASRLAGQGNEKLFFGSGTQLSVL.